This TCR beta chain derives from a study of blood T cell repertoires in COVID-19. In the study overall: Acute and convalescent COVID-19 specimens originated in the United States, Italy and Spain.

Produced via immunoSEQ multiplex PCR; TCRdb's table is partial and in-frame only. Here the sample spans 150,000 to 200,000 clones, around 90% being singletons. This CDR3 is built from 14 residues. Looked up from germline, CDR1 is LNHDA and CDR2 is SQIVND (reference sequence). Trimming shortened V by 1 base and J by 7 bases, and 13 bases separated the two germline ends. All enrollees were roughly 18 to 90 years old and from fewer than 30 US areas. The chain couples TRBV19 to TRBJ1-1; D uncertain. Sequenced sample: PBMCs or T cells enriched from blood (not recorded which). The TCR sequence derives from a woman aged 18-29 years who had recovered from COVID-19. The CDR3, as DNA: TGTGCCAGTAGTATAGTCGGGGTACTGGGTGAAGCTTTCTTT. It is translated as CASSIVGVLGEAFF.